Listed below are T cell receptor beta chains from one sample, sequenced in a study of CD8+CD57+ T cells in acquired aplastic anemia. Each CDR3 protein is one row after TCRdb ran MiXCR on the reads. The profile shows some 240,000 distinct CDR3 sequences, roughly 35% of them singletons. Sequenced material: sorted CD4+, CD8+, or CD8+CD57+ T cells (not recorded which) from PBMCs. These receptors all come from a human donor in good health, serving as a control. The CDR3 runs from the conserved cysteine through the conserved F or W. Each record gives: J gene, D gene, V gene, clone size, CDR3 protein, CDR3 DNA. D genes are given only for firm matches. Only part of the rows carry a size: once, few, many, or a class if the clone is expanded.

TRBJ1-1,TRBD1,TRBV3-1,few,CASSQDRGRAFF,TGTGCCAGCAGCCAGGACAGGGGTAGAGCTTTCTTT
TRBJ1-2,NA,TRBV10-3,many,CARRDSSNYGYTF,TGTGCCAGACGCGACAGCTCCAACTATGGCTACACCTTC
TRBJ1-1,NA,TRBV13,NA,CASSFSPKGSWSEAFF,TGTGCCAGCAGCTTTTCGCCTAAGGGGTCGTGGTCTGAAGCTTTCTTT
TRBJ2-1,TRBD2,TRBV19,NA,CASGSRSGEGEQFF,TGTGCCAGTGGGTCACGATCGGGGGAGGGTGAGCAGTTCTTC
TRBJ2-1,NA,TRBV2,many,CASNEGLNNEQFF,TGTGCCAGCAACGAAGGACTCAACAATGAGCAGTTCTTC
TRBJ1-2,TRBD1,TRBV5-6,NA,CASSLVQGAAGYTF,TGTGCCAGCAGCTTGGTTCAGGGGGCGGCTGGCTACACCTTC
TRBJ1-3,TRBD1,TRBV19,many,CASIGDSHHFSGNTIYF,TGTGCCAGTATAGGGGACAGTCACCATTTCTCTGGAAACACCATATATTTT
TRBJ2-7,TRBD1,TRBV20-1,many,CSARGTGVHEQYF,TGCAGTGCTAGAGGTACAGGGGTCCACGAGCAGTACTTC
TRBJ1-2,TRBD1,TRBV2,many,CASSVRDRDYGYTF,TGTGCCAGCAGTGTACGAGACAGGGACTATGGCTACACCTTC
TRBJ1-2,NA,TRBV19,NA,CASSDLQGLLNGYTF,TGTGCCAGTAGTGACCTACAGGGACTGTTGAATGGCTACACCTTC
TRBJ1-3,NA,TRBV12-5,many,CASARGSGNTIYF,TGTGCTAGTGCCAGGGGCTCTGGAAACACCATATATTTT
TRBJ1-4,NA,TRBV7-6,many,CASSLDRNEKLFF,TGTGCCAGCAGCTTAGACAGGAATGAAAAACTGTTTTTT
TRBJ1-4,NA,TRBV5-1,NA,CASSNSGEENEKLFF,TGCGCCAGCAGCAATTCAGGGGAAGAGAATGAAAAACTGTTTTTT
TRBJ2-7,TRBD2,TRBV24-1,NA,CATSAQVTSGNEQYF,TGTGCCACCAGTGCCCAAGTAACTAGCGGGAACGAGCAGTACTTC
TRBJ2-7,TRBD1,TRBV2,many,CASSWTGGYEQYF,TGTGCCAGCAGCTGGACAGGAGGCTACGAGCAGTACTTC
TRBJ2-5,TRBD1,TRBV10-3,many,CAISDPRGQAQETQYF,TGTGCCATCAGTGACCCAAGGGGACAGGCTCAAGAGACCCAGTACTTC
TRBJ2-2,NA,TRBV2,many,CASRTTAGELFF,TGTGCCAGCAGGACGACGGCCGGGGAGCTGTTTTTT
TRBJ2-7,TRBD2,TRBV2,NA,CASRSSGGLPHEQYF,TGTGCCAGCAGGTCTAGCGGGGGCCTGCCCCACGAGCAGTACTTC
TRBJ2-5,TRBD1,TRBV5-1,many,CASSGGQGRTETQYF,TGCGCCAGCAGCGGAGGACAGGGAAGGACAGAGACCCAGTACTTC
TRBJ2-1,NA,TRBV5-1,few,CASSAEQGYYNEQFF,TGCGCCAGCAGCGCAGAACAGGGATACTACAATGAGCAGTTCTTC
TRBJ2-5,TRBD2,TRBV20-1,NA,CSASSRGGRSETQYF,TGCAGTGCCAGCAGTCGAGGCGGGAGGTCAGAGACCCAGTACTTC
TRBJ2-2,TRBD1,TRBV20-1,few,CSAMGQTSPNTGELFF,TGCAGTGCTATGGGACAGACGAGCCCGAACACCGGGGAGCTGTTTTTT
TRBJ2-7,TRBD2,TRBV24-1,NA,CATSDLTSGASYEQYF,TGTGCCACCAGTGATTTGACCAGCGGGGCCTCCTACGAGCAGTACTTC
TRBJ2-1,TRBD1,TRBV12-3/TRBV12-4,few,CASSLGRDLRTGGNEQFF,TGTGCCAGCAGCTTGGGGCGAGATCTCAGGACAGGGGGCAATGAGCAGTTCTTC
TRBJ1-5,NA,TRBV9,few,CASSTPLRGSNQPQHF,TGTGCCAGCAGCACCCCCCTCAGGGGCTCCAATCAGCCCCAGCATTTT
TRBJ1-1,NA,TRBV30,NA,CACPKQGVGTEAFF,TGTGCCTGCCCGAAGCAAGGGGTTGGCACTGAAGCTTTCTTT
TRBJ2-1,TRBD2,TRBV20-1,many,CSARDRLAGVNEQFF,TGCAGTGCTAGAGATCGACTAGCGGGGGTGAATGAGCAGTTCTTC
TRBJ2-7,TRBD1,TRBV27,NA,CASSPITGANSYEQYF,TGTGCCAGCAGCCCGATCACAGGGGCCAACTCCTACGAGCAGTACTTC
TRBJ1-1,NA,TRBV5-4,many,CASSLRGMNTEAFF,TGTGCCAGCAGCTTGCGGGGGATGAACACTGAAGCTTTCTTT
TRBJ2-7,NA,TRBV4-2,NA,CASSRAVGEQYF,TGTGCCAGCAGCCGGGCGGTTGGGGAGCAGTACTTC
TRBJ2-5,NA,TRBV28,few,CASRREETQYF,TGTGCCAGCAGGCGGGAAGAGACCCAGTACTTC
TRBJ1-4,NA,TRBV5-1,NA,CASSLSDSPTNEKLFF,TGCGCCAGCAGCTTGTCGGACTCTCCAACTAATGAAAAACTGTTTTTT
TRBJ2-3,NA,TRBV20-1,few,CSARSQASSTDTQYF,TGCAGTGCTAGATCTCAAGCTTCTAGCACAGATACGCAGTATTTT
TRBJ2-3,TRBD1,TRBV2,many,CASYRGSSDTQYF,TGTGCCAGCTACAGGGGATCTTCAGATACGCAGTATTTT
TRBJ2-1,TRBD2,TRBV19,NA,CASSIAGTSGGRYEQFF,TGTGCCAGTAGTATAGCGGGAACTAGCGGAGGTCGTTATGAGCAGTTCTTC
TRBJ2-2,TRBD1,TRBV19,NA,CASRQGAVTGELFF,TGTGCCAGTAGACAGGGGGCAGTGACCGGGGAGCTGTTTTTT
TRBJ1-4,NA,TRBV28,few,CASSPDLNEKLFF,TGTGCCAGCAGTCCGGACCTTAATGAAAAACTGTTTTTT
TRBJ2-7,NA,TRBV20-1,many,CSAPVRGGEQYF,TGCAGTGCTCCGGTCAGGGGTGGCGAGCAGTACTTC
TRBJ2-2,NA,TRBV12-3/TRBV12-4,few,CASSFGARPGELFF,TGTGCCAGCAGTTTTGGCGCGCGTCCCGGGGAGCTGTTTTTT
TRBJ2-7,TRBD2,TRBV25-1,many,CASSPRTSGVEQYF,TGTGCCAGCAGTCCCCGGACTAGCGGAGTCGAGCAGTACTTC
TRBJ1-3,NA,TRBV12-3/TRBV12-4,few,CASSARPNGNTIYF,TGTGCCAGCAGTGCGCGACCCAACGGAAACACCATATATTTT
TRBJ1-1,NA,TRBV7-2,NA,CASSYQTTNTEAFF,TGTGCCAGCAGCTATCAGACAACGAACACTGAAGCTTTCTTT
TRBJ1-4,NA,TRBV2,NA,CASRVEKLFF,TGTGCCAGCAGAGTCGAAAAACTGTTTTTT
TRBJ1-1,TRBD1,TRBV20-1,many,CSALDRVTEAFF,TGCAGTGCGCTGGACAGGGTGACTGAAGCTTTCTTT
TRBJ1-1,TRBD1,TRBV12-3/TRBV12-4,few,CASSQRQGNTEAFF,TGTGCCAGCAGTCAACGACAGGGGAACACTGAAGCTTTCTTT
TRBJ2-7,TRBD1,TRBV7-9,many,CASSPRGLVDEQYF,TGTGCCAGCAGCCCCAGGGGGCTTGTGGACGAGCAGTACTTC
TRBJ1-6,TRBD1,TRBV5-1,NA,CASSKDRAVDSPLHF,TGCGCCAGCAGCAAGGACAGGGCGGTGGATTCACCCCTCCACTTT
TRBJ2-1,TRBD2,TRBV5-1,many,CASSLGLAFGEQFF,TGCGCCAGCAGCTTGGGACTAGCGTTTGGTGAGCAGTTCTTC
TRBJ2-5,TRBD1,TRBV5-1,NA,CASSTGQGSPETQYF,TGCGCCAGCAGCACGGGACAGGGGAGTCCGGAGACCCAGTACTTC
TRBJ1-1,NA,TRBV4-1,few,CASSQDGDSTEAFF,TGCGCCAGCAGCCAAGATGGGGATAGCACTGAAGCTTTCTTT
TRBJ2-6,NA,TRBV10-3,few,CASSANLGVSGANVLTF,TGTGCCAGCAGCGCCAATCTCGGAGTCTCTGGGGCCAACGTCCTGACTTTC
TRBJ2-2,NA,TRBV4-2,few,CASSQEARTGELFF,TGTGCCAGCAGCCAAGAAGCCAGGACCGGGGAGCTGTTTTTT
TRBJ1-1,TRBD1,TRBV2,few,CASSNRGMTEAFF,TGTGCCAGCAGTAACAGGGGTATGACTGAAGCTTTCTTT